This T cell receptor (beta chain) was retrieved from a study of shared clonotypes between healthy human individuals. Positive CCR7 selection of CD45RO-negative cells yielded the naive CD8 cells, and terminally differentiated effector memory CD45RA+ cells were excluded. Profiling relied on immunoSEQ multiplex PCR, and the TCRdb table lists in-frame clones only, not all of them. The sample has around 550,000 clones, 85% to 95% seen once. The CDR3 is 15 amino acids. Looked up from germline, CDR1 is SNHLY and CDR2 is FYNNEI. Trimming took off 8 bases at V and 7 bases at J, with 18 bases between the two ends.

The chain recombines TRBV2 with TRBJ1-6; unclear D gene. This receptor was identified in a woman aged 30 to 39 in good health. Sequenced: naive CD8+ T cells sorted from blood. This CDR3 is CASFSPTVSNSPLHF. The CDR3 nucleotides are TGTGCCAGCTTTTCCCCTACAGTCTCAAATTCACCCCTCCACTTT.